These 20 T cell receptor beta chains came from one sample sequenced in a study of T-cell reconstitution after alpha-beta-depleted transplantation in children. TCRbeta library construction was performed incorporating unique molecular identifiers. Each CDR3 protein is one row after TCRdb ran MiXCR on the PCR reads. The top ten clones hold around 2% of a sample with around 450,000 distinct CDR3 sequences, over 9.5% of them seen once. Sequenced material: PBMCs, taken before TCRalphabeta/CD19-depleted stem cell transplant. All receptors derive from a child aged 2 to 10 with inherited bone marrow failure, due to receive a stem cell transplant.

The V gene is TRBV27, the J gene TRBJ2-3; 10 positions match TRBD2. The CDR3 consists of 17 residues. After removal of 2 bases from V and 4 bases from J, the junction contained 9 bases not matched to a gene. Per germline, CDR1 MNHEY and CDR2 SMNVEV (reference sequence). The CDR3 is CASSLSLAGAIPDTQYF. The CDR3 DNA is TGTGCCAGCAGTTTAAGCCTAGCGGGAGCTATCCCAGATACGCAGTATTTT.

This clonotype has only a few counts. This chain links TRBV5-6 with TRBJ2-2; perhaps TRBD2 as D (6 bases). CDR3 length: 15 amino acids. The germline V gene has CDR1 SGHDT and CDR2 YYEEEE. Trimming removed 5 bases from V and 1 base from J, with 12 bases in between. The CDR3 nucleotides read TGTGCCAGCAGGTTTAGGGAGGAGAACACCGGGGAGCTGTTTTTT. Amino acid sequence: CASRFREENTGELFF.

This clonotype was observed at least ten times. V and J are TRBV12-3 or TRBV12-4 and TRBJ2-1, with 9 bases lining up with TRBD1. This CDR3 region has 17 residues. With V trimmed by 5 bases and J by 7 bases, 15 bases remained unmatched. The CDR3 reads CASSAILPGQGYNEQFF. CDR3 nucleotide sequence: TGTGCCAGCAGTGCAATACTGCCGGGACAGGGCTATAATGAGCAGTTCTTC.

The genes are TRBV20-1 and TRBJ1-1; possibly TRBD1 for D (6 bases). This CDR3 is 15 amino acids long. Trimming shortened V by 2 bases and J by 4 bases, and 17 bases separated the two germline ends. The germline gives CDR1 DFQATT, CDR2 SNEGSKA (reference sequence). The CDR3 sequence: CSARLLTGGSTEAFF. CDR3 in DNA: TGCAGTGCTAGATTGCTGACAGGAGGGAGCACTGAAGCTTTCTTT.

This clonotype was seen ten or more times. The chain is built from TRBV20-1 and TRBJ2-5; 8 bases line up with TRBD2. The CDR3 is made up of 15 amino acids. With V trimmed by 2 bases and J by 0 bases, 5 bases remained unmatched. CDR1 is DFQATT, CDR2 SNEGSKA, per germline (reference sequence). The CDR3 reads CSARRSGGYQETQYF. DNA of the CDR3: TGCAGTGCTAGACGCTCGGGGGGGTACCAAGAGACCCAGTACTTC.

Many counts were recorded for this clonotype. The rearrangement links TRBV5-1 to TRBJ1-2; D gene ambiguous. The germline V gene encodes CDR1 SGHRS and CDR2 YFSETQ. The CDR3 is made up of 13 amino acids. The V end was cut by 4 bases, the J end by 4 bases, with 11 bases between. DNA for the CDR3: TGCGCCAGCAGCCTCGGGCAAATCTATGGCTACACCTTC. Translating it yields CASSLGQIYGYTF.

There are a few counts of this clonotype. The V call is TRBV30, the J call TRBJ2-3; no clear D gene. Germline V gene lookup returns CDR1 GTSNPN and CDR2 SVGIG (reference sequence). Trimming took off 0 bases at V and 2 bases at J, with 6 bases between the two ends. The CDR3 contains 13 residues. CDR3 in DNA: TGTGCCTGGAGTGTACAATTCACAGATACGCAGTATTTT. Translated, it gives CAWSVQFTDTQYF.

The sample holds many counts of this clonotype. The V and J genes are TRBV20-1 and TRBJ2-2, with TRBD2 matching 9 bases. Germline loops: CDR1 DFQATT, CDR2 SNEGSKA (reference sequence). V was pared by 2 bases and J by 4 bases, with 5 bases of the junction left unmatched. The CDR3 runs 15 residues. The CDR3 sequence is CSARLAGLSTGELFF. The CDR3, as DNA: TGCAGTGCTAGACTAGCGGGACTTAGCACCGGGGAGCTGTTTTTT.

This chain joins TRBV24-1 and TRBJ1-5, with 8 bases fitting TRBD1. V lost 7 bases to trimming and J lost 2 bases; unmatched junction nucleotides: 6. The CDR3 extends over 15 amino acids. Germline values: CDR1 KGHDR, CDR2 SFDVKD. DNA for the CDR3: TGTGCCACCAGCAGCTCGGGACAGGGCAATCAGCCCCAGCATTTT. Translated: CATSSSGQGNQPQHF.

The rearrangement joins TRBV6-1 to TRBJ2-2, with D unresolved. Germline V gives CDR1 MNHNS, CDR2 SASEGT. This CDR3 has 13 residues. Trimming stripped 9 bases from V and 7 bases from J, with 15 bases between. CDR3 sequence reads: CARSPPMSGELFF. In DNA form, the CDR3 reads TGTGCCAGAAGTCCCCCGATGAGCGGGGAGCTGTTTTTT.

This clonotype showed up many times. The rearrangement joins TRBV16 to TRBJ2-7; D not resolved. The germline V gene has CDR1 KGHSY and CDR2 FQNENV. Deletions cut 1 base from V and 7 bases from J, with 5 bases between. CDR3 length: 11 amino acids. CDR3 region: CASSQYREQYF. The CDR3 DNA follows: TGTGCCAGCAGCCAATATAGGGAGCAGTACTTC.

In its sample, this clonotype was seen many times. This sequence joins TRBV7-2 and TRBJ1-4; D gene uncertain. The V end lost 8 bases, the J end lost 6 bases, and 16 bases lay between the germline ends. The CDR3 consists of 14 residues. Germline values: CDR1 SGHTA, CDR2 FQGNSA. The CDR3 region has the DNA TGTGCCAGCTCCCCGCCGGGAGGTGATGAAAAACTGTTTTTT. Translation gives CASSPPGGDEKLFF.

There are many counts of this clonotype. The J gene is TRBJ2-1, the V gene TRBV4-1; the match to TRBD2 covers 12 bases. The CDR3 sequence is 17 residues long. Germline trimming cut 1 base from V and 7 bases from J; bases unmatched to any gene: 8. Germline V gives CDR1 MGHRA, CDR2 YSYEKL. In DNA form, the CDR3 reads TGCGCCAGCAGCCAAGGTCTAACTAGCGGGAGGACTAATGAGCAGTTCTTC. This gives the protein CASSQGLTSGRTNEQFF.

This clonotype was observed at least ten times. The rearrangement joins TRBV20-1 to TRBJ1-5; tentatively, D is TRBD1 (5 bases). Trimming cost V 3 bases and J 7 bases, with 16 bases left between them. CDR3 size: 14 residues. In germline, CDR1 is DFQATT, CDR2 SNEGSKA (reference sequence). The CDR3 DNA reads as TGCAGTGCTAGGGAAAGGGGACTATACCAGCCCCAGCATTTT. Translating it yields CSARERGLYQPQHF.

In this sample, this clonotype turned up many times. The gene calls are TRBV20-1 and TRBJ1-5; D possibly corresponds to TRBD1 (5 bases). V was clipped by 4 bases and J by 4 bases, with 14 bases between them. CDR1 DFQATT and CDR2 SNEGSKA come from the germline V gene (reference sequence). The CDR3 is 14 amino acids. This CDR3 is CSAIGSRGNQPQHF. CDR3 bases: TGCAGTGCTATAGGGTCTAGGGGTAATCAGCCCCAGCATTTT.

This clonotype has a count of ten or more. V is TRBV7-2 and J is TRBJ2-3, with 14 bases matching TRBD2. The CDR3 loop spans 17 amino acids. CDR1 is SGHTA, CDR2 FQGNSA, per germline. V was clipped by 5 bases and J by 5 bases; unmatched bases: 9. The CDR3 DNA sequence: TGTGCCAGCAGCGCCGGGACTAGCGGGAGTGAGGGAGATACGCAGTATTTT. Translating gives CASSAGTSGSEGDTQYF.

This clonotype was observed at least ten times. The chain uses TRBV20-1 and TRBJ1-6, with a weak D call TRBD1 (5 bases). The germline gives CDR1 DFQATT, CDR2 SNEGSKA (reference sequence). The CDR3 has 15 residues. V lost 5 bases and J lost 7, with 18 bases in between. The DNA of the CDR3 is TGCAGTGCTGATTCTGGACACGGAGACAATTCACCCCTCCACTTT. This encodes CSADSGHGDNSPLHF.

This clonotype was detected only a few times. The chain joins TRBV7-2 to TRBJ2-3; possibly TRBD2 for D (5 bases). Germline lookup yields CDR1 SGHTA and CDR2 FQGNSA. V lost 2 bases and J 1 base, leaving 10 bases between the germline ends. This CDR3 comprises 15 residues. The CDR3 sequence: CASSLQISGTDTQYF. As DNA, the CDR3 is TGTGCCAGCAGCTTACAAATTAGCGGCACAGATACGCAGTATTTT.

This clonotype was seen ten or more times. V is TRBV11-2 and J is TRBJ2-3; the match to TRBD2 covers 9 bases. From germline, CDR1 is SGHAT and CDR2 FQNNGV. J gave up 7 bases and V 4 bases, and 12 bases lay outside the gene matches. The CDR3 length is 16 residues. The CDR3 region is CASSSPTSGYQNTQYF. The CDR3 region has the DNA TGTGCCAGCAGCTCCCCGACTAGCGGATATCAAAATACGCAGTATTTT.

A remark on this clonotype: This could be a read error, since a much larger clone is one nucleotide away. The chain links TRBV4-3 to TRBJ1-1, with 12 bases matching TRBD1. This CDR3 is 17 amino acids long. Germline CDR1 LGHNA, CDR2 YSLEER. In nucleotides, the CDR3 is TGCGCCAGCAGCCCATTACCGGGACAGGGGGCGAACACTCAAGCTTTCTTT. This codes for CASSPLPGQGANTQAFF.